This TCR beta chain was captured in a study of cytomegalovirus exposure and HLA in healthy donors (TCRdb year 2017). Concerning the study at large: An earlier analysis of roughly 500 of the donors reported about 290 Gb of sequence data and about 100 million unique TCR beta sequences from about 200 million T cells. An early release that covered about 640 HLA-typed donors contained around 300 gigabases of sequencing data and tens of millions of unique TCR sequences. Of the approximately 400 genotyped donors, 65% to 90% fell in the genetic ancestry cluster associated with self-reported Caucasian donors. The study aimed to test whether cataloging public T cell receptors could reveal signatures of past pathogen exposure. Using immunosequencing, the study profiled T cell repertoires from some 670 subjects and related those repertoires to cytomegalovirus serostatus. Along with the approximately 700-subject first cohort, a separate validation cohort of over 90 different subjects was used. High-throughput TCR immunosequencing, statistical association of individual TCRs with disease status, and machine learning were combined to predict cytomegalovirus infection status. In a later analysis, previously published TCR beta repertoires from 550 to 700 donors were re-analyzed and high-resolution HLA genotyping was added so that TCR occurrence patterns could be studied. Rather than drawing on any new phenotypic data, the later analysis identified candidate immune exposures from TCR beta sequences and the way those sequences occurred across donors. In an earlier analysis of 587 of the donors, high-throughput TCR beta sequencing was used to judge whether each TCR beta V gene segment behaved as functional or pseudogenic. Donor age, sex, ethnicity and CMV serostatus were compiled together with the repertoire data. A later genetic analysis took genome-wide SNP genotypes for about 65% of the 666 donors and used that subset as a discovery cohort. Every discovery cohort repertoire had been produced on one sequencing platform. Both class I and class II loci were covered by HLA typing, at four-digit resolution. Typing coverage differed by locus: A, B, C, DRB1 and DQB1 were typed in about 629-640 donors, DQA1 in 522, DPA1 in 600 to 610, and DPB1 in 400 to 490. Roughly five DR-DQ haplotypes were treated as single units for association and clustering because of strong linkage in the cohort. Among a few hundred genotyped donors of the cohort, an average of approximately 240,000 unique TCR beta nucleotide sequences were sequenced per donor, roughly 20% of them non-productive.

The CDR3 spans 14 residues, from the cysteine through the phenylalanine. The entry retains the CDR3 DNA only, 42 bases that are in frame from base 1. The germline V gene encodes CDR1 SGHRS and CDR2 YFSETQ. The junction carries 15 bases between V and J, which are trimmed by 7 bases and 4 bases respectively. In total, 630 or so healthy bone marrow donors made up the cohort. At the time of sampling, every cohort member was nominally healthy, though immune exposures that went unrecorded were likely present. The donor tested CMV seropositive, placing the donor among the 290 or so seropositive members of the cohort. Every donor gave a peripheral blood sample, and the peripheral blood mononuclear cells from that sample were used for TCR beta sequencing. The Qiagen DNeasy Blood Extraction Kit was used to extract genomic DNA from the blood cell samples. Receptors were amplified or captured by the immunoSEQ multiplex PCR assay. A mixture of 60 forward primers for TCR Vbeta segments and 13 reverse primers for TCR Jbeta segments was used in the multiplex PCR. The CDR3 region of rearranged TCR beta genes was amplified from genomic DNA with a multiplex PCR assay. Amplified TCR beta libraries were sequenced as 87-base-pair reads on the Illumina HiSeq System. The published analysis was carried out like this. A later analysis tallied around 82 million unique TCR beta chains across the 610 or so repertoires, and some 10 million of those chains were shared by two or more donors. To remove PCR and sequencing errors, raw reads were error-corrected and collapsed into unique sequences using a nearest-neighbor algorithm that merged closely related sequences. V, D and J gene segments were assigned by aligning CDR3 sequences to IMGT reference sequences. For a sequence to be retained, a match of at least six nucleotides was required to both a V gene segment and a J gene segment. Rearrangements were classified as productive when the CDR3 lacked stop codons and remained in frame with V and J, and all other rearrangements were classified as non-productive. CDR3 was defined according to IMGT convention as the region running from the second conserved V-encoded cysteine to the conserved J-encoded phenylalanine. The earlier analysis of some 540 of the donors excluded any sequence lacking an unambiguous match to a single V gene segment. An earlier analysis of about 600 of the donors called V segments functional above 56.7% productive rearrangements and segregating when the between-donor standard deviation exceeded 5%. To diagnose cytomegalovirus status from the catalog of TCR beta chain sequences, a statistical classification framework was built. In a later analysis, TCR nucleotide sequences were compared against IMGT/GENE-DB human TR gene sequences so that V and J genes could be assigned. The TCRdist pipeline was used in a later analysis to assign CDR3 sequences and most-parsimonious VDJ recombination scenarios. A later analysis defined each TCR beta chain by its CDR3 amino acid sequence plus V-gene family, and excluded reads lacking a unique V-gene family. In a later analysis, a few hundred highly shared, low-generation-probability nucleotide sequences were removed to address suspected cross-contamination and a sequencing artifact. For each public chain, a later analysis derived a clonal expansion index from normalized ranks of inferred template counts within each repertoire. In a later analysis, generation probabilities were computed using a VDJ recombination model fitted to out-of-frame rearrangements, and the results were checked against IGoR. In a later analysis, TCR-TCR, TCR-HLA and TCR-CMV co-occurrence was scored with hypergeometric tests, and a repertoire-size bias correction was applied to TCR pairs. False discovery rates were estimated in a later analysis by permuting HLA or CMV assignments 20 times. In a later analysis, co-occurring TCRs were grouped using DBSCAN, and TCRdist sequence similarity was added for clustering within HLA-allele-positive subsets. Repertoires with fewer than 30,000 or more than 120,000 public chains, plus five repertoires with anomalous nucleotide sharing, were excluded from co-occurrence clustering. The source is immuneACCESS, and TCRdb retained only in-frame sequences with V and J called. Part of the clones is not carried over; for the studies checked, unresolved V genes explain less than half of this, and the remainder is unexplained. That table is the source of V, J and clone size, and D and trimming were worked out from the DNA. The sample table shows 150,000 to 200,000 clones, and over 75% are seen once. About 14% of the sample comes from the top ten.

The paper's findings and limits, for the study overall: Some IMGT-functional V segments, including TRBV6-2 and TRBV6-3, could not be distinguished by the 87-base-pair reads and were therefore excluded. The earlier analysis of approximately 540 of the donors excluded some 15 rarely observed V segments, including chromosome 9 orphons, because counts were too low. CMV serostatus was the only immune exposure information available for the cohort. A total of 164 TCR beta chains were listed by the study as associated with cytomegalovirus. Correlated functional status among segregating V segments might reflect linkage disequilibrium, but an unknown experimental factor could not be ruled out. It was suggested by the authors that the approach could potentially be generalized to other disease states and immunological phenotypes. The classifier was reported to diagnose cytomegalovirus status with high specificity and sensitivity in both the original and validation cohorts. Most CMV-associated TCR beta chains appeared to be HLA-restricted in a later analysis, and the HLA associations seemed to be driven largely by CMV exposure. In an earlier analysis of approximately 590 of the donors, most TCR beta V segments were observed in productive rearrangements about 87% or about 30% of the time, broadly matching IMGT annotations. Specific HLA alleles were associated with about 17,000 TCR beta sequences at a false discovery rate of 0.05 in a later analysis. A few of the identified cytomegalovirus-associated TCR beta chains were confirmed in vitro to be specific for cytomegalovirus antigens. Because some donors lacked HLA typing at each locus, the association tests relied only on the typed subset. The cohort was sequenced for TCR beta chains only, and without alpha or paired-chain data the features that could be detected were limited. A later analysis found that HLA-associated TCR beta chains were more clonally expanded and had lower generation probabilities than equally common non-associated chains. A further reported finding was that TCR beta sequences accurately predicted the HLA-A and HLA-B alleles for most subjects in the first cohort. According to a later genetic analysis, donors in an Asian-associated ancestry cluster had fewer N-insertions in productive TCRs than the roughly 700-donor mean. Most TCR sequences were observed very rarely across donors, whereas some public TCRs were present in many individuals. When HLA alleles, especially DR and DQ, strongly co-occurred, TCR associations were difficult to assign to individual alleles. According to a later analysis, parvovirus B19, influenza, CMV and Epstein-Barr virus appeared linked to several top co-occurrence clusters. In a later analysis, the rate of TCR association differed among HLA loci, with DRB1 alleles having the most associated TCRs and HLA-C alleles having the fewest. An association between a missense DCLRE1C variant and V-gene and J-gene trimming of TCR beta chains was found in a later genetic analysis and replicated in an independent cohort. A cluster of highly shared sequence variants was judged likely to be a technical artifact of the sequencing pipeline. Presence/absence analyses assumed roughly uniform sequencing depth across donors, an assumption that may not hold.

This clone was seen only a few times. It has no known antigen specificity. No much larger clone is present one base from it, and per-base qualities are unavailable. The sample was PBMCs. The sequence joins TRBV5-1 to TRBJ1-3; no D segment can be confidently identified. The receptor was isolated from a man aged 50 to 60 in good health and CMV-seropositive. The CDR3 sequence is CASRPLEEGNTIYF. The DNA sequence is TGCGCCAGCCGCCCCCTCGAGGAAGGAAACACCATATATTTT.